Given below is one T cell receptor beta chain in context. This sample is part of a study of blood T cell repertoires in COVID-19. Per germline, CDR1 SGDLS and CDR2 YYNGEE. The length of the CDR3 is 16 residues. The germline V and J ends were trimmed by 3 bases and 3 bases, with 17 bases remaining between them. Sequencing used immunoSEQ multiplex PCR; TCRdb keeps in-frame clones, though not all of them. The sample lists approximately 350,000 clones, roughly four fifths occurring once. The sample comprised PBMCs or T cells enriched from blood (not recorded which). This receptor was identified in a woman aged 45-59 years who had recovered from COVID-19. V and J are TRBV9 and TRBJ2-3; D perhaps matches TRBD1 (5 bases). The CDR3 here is CASSDQTTAFTDTQYF. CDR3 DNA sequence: TGTGCCAGCAGCGACCAAACGACAGCATTTACAGATACGCAGTATTTT. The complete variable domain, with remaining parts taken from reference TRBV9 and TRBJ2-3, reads DSGVTQTPKHLITATGQRVTLRCSPRSGDLSVYWYQQSLDQGLQFLIQYYNGEERAKGNILERFSAQQFPDLHSELNLSSLELGDSALYFCASSDQTTAFTDTQYFGPGTRLTVL.